This T cell receptor (beta chain) was sequenced during a study of blood T cell repertoires in COVID-19. The wider study: Samples of COVID-19 (acute and convalescent) were obtained from the United States, Italy and Spain. The analysed material was cDNA or gDNA that came from T cells, B-cell-depleted T cells, or PBMCs.

The J segment lost 5 bases and the V segment lost 4 bases, leaving 4 bases of the junction unmatched. Looked up from germline, CDR1 is SGHNT and CDR2 is YYREEE (reference sequence). The CDR3 length is 14 residues. This clone was detected once. Sequencing used immunoSEQ multiplex PCR; TCRdb keeps in-frame clones, though not all of them. The sample holds around 460,000 clones, about 90% seen once. The clonotype comes from a man younger than 35 with COVID-19, enrolled during active disease. The sequenced material came from peripheral blood. The chain uses TRBV5-4 and TRBJ2-3; 10 positions agree with TRBD2. The CDR3 region is CASSPLAGVDTQYF. The DNA for the CDR3 is TGTGCCAGCAGCCCTCTAGCGGGAGTAGATACGCAGTATTTT.